One and the same sample provided the 3 T cell receptor beta chains below, sequenced in a study of PD-L1 blockade in urothelial cancer. Time point specified: peripheral blood 6 weeks after treatment start. Sequenced by immunoSEQ multiplex PCR; TCRdb stores in-frame clones only, minus some. The table lists about 120,000 clones, roughly 88% of them singletons, with 2.4% in the top ten. Sequenced material: PBMCs, taken around atezolizumab (anti-PD-L1) treatment. These receptors were taken from a man aged 45-65 years with urothelial cancer.

The chain employs TRBV9 and TRBJ1-2; D possibly corresponds to TRBD1 (5 bases). V shed 0 bases and J shed 4 bases, with 19 bases lying between them. In germline, CDR1 is SGDLS, CDR2 YYNGEE. This CDR3 is 17 amino acids long. CDR3 in amino acids: CASSVAQGVSSLYGYTF. CDR3 DNA: TGTGCCAGCAGCGTAGCGCAAGGGGTCAGTTCCCTCTATGGCTACACCTTC.

This chain joins TRBV11-3 and TRBJ2-2, with 11 bases matching TRBD1. From germline, CDR1 is SGHNT and CDR2 YENEEA. The CDR3 runs to 14 residues. With V trimmed by 5 bases and J by 5 bases, 1 base remained unmatched. The CDR3 sequence: CASSGDRGTGELFF. CDR3 coding DNA: TGTGCCAGCAGCGGGGACAGGGGGACCGGGGAGCTGTTTTTT.

J is TRBJ2-2 and V is TRBV5-4, with 14 positions matching TRBD2. The junction had 5 bases not matched to a gene; V was cut back by 4 bases and J by 6 bases. Per the germline V gene, CDR1 is SGHNT and CDR2 is YYREEE (reference sequence). The CDR3 extends over 16 amino acids. For the CDR3, the DNA is TGTGCCAGCAGCCCAGGGACTAGCGGGAGTCCCGGGGAGCTGTTTTTT. Translation: CASSPGTSGSPGELFF.